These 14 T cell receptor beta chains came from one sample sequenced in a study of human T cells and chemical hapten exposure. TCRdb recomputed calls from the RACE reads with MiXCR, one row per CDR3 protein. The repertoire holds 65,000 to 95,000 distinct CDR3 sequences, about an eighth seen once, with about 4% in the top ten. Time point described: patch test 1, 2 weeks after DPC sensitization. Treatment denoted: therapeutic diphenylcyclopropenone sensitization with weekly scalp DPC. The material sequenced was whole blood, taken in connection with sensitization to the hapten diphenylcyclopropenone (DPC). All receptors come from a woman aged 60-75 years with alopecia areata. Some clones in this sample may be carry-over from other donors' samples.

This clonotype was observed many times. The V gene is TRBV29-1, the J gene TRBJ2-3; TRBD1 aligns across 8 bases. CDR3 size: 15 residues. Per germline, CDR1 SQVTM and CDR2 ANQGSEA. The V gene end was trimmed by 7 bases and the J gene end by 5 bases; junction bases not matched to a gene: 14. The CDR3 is CSAATPGQGRDTQYF. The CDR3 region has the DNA TGCAGCGCCGCAACCCCCGGACAGGGTAGAGATACGCAGTATTTT.

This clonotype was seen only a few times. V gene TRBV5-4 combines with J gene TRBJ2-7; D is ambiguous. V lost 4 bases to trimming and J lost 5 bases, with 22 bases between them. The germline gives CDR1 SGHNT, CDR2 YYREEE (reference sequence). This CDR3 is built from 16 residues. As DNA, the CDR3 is TGTGCCAGCAGCCCCGACCGGACCCTCGGATTCCACGAGCAGTACTTC. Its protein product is CASSPDRTLGFHEQYF.

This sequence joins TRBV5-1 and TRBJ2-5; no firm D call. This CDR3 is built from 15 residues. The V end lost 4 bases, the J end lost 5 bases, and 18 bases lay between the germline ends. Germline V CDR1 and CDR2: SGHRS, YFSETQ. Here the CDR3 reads CASSTNNYHEETQYF. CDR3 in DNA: TGCGCCAGCAGCACGAACAATTACCATGAGGAGACCCAGTACTTC.

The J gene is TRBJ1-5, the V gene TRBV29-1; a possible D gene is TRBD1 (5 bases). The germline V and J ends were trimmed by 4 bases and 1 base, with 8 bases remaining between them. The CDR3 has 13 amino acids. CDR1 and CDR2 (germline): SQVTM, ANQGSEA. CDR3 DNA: TGCAGCGTTGTGGGGGACAGCAATCAGCCCCAGCATTTT. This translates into CSVVGDSNQPQHF.

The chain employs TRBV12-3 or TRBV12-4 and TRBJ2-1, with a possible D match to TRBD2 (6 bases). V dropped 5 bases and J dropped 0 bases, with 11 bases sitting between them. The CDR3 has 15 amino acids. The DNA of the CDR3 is TGTGCCAGCAGTCAGACTAGTAGCTCCTACAATGAGCAGTTCTTC. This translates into CASSQTSSSYNEQFF.

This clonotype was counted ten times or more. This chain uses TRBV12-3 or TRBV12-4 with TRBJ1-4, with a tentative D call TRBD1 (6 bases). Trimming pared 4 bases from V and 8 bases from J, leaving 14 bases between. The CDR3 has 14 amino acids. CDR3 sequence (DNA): TGTGCCAGCAGTTCCAACAGGGAGGGCGAAAAACTGTTTTTT. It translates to CASSSNREGEKLFF.

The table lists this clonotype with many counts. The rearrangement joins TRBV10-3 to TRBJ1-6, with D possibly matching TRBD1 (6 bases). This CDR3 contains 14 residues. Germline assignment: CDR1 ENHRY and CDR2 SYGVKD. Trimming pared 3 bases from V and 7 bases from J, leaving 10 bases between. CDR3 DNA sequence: TGTGCCATCAGTGACAGGGGTGGGAATTCACCCCTCCACTTT. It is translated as CAISDRGGNSPLHF.

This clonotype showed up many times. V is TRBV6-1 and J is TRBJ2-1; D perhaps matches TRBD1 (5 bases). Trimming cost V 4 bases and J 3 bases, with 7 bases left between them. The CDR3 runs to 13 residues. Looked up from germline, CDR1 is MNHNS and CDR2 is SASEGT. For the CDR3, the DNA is TGTGCCAGCAGTGGACAGATCTACAATGAGCAGTTCTTC. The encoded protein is CASSGQIYNEQFF.

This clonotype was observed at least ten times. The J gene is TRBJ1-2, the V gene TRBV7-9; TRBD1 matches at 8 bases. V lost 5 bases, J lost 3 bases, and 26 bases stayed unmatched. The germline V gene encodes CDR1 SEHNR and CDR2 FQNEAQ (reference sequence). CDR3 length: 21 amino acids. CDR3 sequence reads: CASSPSAAWTGKGLSYYGYTF. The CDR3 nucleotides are TGTGCCAGCAGCCCTAGCGCGGCCTGGACAGGGAAAGGACTTTCTTACTATGGCTACACCTTC.

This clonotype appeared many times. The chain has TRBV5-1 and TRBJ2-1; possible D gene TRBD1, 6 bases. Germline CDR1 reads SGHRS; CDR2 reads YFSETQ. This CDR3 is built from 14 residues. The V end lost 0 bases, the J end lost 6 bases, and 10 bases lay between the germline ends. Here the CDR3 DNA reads TGCGCCAGCAGCTTGGAACAGGGTATCAATGAGCAGTTCTTC. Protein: CASSLEQGINEQFF.

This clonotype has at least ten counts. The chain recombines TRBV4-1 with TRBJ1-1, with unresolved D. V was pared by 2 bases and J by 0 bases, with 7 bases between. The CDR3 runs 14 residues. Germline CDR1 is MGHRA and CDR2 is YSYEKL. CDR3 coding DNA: TGCGCCAGCAGCCAACAGCAGATGAACACTGAAGCTTTCTTT. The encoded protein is CASSQQQMNTEAFF.

Written as DNA, the CDR3 is TGTGCCAGCAGCGTAGACCTTGCTGAGCAGTTCTTC. Protein sequence: CASSVDLAEQFF. The V call is TRBV9, the J call TRBJ2-1; D is uncertain. V lost 0 bases, J lost 9 bases, and 7 bases lay in between. The CDR3 loop spans 12 amino acids. Germline V lookup: CDR1 SGDLS, CDR2 YYNGEE.

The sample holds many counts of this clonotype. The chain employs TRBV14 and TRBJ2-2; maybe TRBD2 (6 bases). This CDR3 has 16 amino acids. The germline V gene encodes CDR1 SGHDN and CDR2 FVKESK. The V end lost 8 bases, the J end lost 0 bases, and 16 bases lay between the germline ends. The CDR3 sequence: CASGNLAPANTGELFF. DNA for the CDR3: TGTGCCAGCGGAAACCTAGCGCCGGCGAACACCGGGGAGCTGTTTTTT.

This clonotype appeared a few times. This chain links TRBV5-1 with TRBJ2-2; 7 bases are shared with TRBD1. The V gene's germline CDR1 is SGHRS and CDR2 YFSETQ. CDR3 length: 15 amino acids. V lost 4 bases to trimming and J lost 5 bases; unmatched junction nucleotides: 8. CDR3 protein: CASSPRTGGTGELFF. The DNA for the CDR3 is TGCGCCAGCAGCCCCCGGACAGGTGGAACCGGGGAGCTGTTTTTT.